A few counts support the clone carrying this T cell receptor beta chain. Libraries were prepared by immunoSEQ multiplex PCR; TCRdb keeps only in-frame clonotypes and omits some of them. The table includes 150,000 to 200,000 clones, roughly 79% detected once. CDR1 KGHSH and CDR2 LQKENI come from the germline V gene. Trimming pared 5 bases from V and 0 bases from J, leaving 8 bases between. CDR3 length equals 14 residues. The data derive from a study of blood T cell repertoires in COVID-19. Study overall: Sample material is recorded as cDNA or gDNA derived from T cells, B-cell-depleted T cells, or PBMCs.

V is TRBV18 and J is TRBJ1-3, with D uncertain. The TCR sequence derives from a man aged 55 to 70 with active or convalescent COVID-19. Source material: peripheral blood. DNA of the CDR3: TGTGCCAGCTCAGCCGAGGGCTCTGGAAACACCATATATTTT. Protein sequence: CASSAEGSGNTIYF.